This T cell receptor beta chain appears in the sequencing data of a study of post-analysis software for immune sequencing data. Whole-study results and caveats: Controls showed lower frequencies than patients for a few TRBV segments, and TRBV5-6, TRBV5-1 and TRBV20-1 were among these.

The length of the CDR3 is 15 residues. Germline CDR1 is SEHNR and CDR2 is FQNEAQ (reference sequence). Sequencing libraries made from TCR beta cDNA carried unique molecular identifiers. TCRdb redid the calling of the PCR reads with MiXCR, one entry per CDR3 protein. Among fewer than 850,000 distinct CDR3 sequences listed, 25% to 30% were seen once. A few counts support this clonotype. Its antigen is not known. One end of the junction varies from germline; a read error may be responsible. The chain employs TRBV7-9 and TRBJ2-6; D remains unclear. This clonotype was obtained from a girl aged 5-17 years with multiple sclerosis. Input material: blood. The CDR3 region has the DNA TGTGCCTGCAGCGTTAGAGACCCCGGGGCCAACGTCCTGACTTTC. This codes for CACSVRDPGANVLTF.